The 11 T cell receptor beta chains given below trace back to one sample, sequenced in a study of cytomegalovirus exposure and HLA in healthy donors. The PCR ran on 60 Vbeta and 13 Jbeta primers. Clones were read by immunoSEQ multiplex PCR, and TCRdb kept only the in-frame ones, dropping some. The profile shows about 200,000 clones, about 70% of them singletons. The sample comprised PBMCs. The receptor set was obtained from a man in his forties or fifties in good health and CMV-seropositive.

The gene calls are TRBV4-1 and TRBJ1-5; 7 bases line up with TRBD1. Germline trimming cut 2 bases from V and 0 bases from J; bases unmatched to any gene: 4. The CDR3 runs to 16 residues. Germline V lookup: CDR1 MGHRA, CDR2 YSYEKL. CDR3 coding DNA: TGCGCCAGCAGCCAAACCGGGACAGCTAGCAATCAGCCCCAGCATTTT. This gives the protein CASSQTGTASNQPQHF.

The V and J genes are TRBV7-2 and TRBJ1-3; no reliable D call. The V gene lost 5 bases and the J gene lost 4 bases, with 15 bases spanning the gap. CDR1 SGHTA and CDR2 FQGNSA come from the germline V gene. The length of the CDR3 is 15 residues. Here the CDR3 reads CASSIRQGGGNTIYF. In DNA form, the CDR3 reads TGTGCCAGCAGCATACGACAAGGTGGCGGAAACACCATATATTTT.

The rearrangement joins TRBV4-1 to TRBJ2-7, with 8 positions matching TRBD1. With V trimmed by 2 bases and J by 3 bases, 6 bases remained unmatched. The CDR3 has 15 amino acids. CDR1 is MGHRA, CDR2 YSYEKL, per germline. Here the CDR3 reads CASSQIADRVYEQYF. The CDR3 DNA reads TGCGCCAGCAGCCAAATTGCGGACAGGGTCTACGAGCAGTACTTC.

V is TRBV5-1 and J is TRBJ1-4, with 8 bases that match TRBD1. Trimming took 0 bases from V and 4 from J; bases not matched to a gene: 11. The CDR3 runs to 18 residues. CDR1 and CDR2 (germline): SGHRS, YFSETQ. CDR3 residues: CASSLEDRADRNNEKLFF. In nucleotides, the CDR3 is TGCGCCAGCAGCTTGGAGGACAGGGCGGACCGAAATAATGAAAAACTGTTTTTT.

The CDR3 sequence: CASVPMRGGGTDTQYF. CDR3 bases: TGTGCCAGCGTCCCAATGAGGGGGGGAGGCACAGATACGCAGTATTTT. The V call is TRBV5-4, the J call TRBJ2-3; D perhaps matches TRBD2 (7 bases). The germline V gene has CDR1 SGHNT and CDR2 YYREEE (reference sequence). The CDR3 runs 16 residues. V was cut by 7 bases and J by 1 base, with 19 bases left in between. Using reference TRBV5-4 and TRBJ2-3 for the parts outside the CDR3, the full variable domain is ETGVTQSPTHLIKTRGQQVTLRCSSQSGHNTVSWYQQALGQGPQFIFQYYREEENGRGNFPPRFSGLQFPNYSSELNVNALELDDSALYLCASVPMRGGGTDTQYFGPGTRLTVL.

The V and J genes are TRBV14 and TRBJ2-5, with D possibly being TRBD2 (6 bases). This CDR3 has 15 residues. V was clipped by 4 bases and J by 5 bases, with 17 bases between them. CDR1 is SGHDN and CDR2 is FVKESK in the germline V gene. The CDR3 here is CASSRYLPGEETQYF. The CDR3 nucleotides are TGTGCCAGCAGCCGCTATCTACCGGGAGAGGAGACCCAGTACTTC.

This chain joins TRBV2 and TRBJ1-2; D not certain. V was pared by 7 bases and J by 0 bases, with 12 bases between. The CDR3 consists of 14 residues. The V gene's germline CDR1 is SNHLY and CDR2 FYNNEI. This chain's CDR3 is CASNMAGSNYGYTF. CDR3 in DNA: TGTGCCAGCAATATGGCAGGATCTAACTATGGCTACACCTTC.

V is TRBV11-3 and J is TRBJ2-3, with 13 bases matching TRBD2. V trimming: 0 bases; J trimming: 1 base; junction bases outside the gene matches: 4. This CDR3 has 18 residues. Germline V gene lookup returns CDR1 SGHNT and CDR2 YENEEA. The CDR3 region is CASSLDAGLAGGTDTQYF. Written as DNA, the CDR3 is TGTGCCAGCAGCTTAGATGCCGGACTAGCGGGGGGCACAGATACGCAGTATTTT.

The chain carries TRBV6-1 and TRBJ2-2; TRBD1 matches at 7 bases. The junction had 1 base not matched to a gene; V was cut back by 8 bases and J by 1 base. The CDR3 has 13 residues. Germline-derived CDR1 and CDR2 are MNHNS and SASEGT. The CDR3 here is CASGQVNTGELFF. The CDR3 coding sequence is TGTGCCAGCGGACAGGTGAACACCGGGGAGCTGTTTTTT.

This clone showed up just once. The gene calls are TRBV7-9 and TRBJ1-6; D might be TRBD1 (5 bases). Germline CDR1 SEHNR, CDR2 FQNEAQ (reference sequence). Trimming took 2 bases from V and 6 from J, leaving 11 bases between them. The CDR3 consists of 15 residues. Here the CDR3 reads CASSLRQGSNSPLHF. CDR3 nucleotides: TGTGCCAGCAGCTTACGTCAGGGTAGTAATTCACCCCTCCACTTT.

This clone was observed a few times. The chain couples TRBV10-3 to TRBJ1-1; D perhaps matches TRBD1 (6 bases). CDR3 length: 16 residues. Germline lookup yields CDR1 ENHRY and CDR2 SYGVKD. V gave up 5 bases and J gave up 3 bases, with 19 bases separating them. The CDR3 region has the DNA TGTGCCATCAGTCCTGGGGGCAGGACGGGTCACACTGAAGCTTTCTTT. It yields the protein CAISPGGRTGHTEAFF.